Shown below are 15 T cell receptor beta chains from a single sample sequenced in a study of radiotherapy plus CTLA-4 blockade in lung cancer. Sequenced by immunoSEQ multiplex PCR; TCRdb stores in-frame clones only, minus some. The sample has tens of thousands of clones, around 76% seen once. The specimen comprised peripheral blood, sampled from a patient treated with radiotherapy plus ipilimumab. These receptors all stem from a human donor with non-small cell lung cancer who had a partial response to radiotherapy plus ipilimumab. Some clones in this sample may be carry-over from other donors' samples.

The chain's CDR3 is CASSAGLAGGTDTQYF. CDR3 sequence (DNA): TGTGCCAGCAGCGCCGGACTAGCGGGGGGCACAGATACGCAGTATTTT. The chain couples TRBV9 to TRBJ2-3; 13 bases map to TRBD2. The CDR3 has 16 residues. Germline trimming cut 3 bases from V and 1 base from J; bases unmatched to any gene: 2. Germline loops: CDR1 SGDLS, CDR2 YYNGEE.

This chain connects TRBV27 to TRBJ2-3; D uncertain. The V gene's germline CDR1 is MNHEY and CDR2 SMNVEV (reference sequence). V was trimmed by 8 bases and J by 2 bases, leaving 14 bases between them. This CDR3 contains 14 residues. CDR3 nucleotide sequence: TGTGCCAGCTCCACCGGGTCACCCACAGATACGCAGTATTTT. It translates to CASSTGSPTDTQYF.

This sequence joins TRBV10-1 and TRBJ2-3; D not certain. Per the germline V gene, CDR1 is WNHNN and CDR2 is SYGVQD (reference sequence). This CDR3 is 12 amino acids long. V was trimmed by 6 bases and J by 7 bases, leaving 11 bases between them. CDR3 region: CASSLRGHTQYF. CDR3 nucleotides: TGCGCCAGCAGCCTACGTGGGCATACGCAGTATTTT.

CDR3 protein: CASSQGKPSETQYF. The CDR3, as DNA: TGTGCCAGCAGTCAGGGGAAGCCGTCGGAGACCCAGTACTTC. This rearrangement joins TRBV11-3 to TRBJ2-5; maybe TRBD1 (6 bases). The CDR3 length is 14 residues. The V and J ends lost 6 bases and 5 bases respectively, with 16 bases between them. Germline CDR1 reads SGHNT; CDR2 reads YENEEA.

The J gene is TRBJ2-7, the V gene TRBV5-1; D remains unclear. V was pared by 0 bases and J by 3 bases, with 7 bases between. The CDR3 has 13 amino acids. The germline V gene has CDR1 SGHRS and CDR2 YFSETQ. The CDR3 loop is CASSLAAYYEQYF. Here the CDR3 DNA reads TGCGCCAGCAGCTTGGCCGCCTACTACGAGCAGTACTTC.

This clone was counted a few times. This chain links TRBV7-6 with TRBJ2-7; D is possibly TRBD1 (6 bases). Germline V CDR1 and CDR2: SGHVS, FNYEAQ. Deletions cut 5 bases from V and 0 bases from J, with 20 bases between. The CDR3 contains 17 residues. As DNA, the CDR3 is TGTGCCAGCAGCCTAAAGGCCGAGGGGGTGAGCTCCTACGAGCAGTACTTC. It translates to CASSLKAEGVSSYEQYF.

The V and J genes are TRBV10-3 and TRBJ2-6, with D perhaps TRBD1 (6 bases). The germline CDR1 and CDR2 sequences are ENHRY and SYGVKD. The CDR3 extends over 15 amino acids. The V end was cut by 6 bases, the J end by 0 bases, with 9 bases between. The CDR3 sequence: CAISRTDSGANVLTF. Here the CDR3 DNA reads TGTGCCATCAGCCGGACAGACTCTGGGGCCAACGTCCTGACTTTC.

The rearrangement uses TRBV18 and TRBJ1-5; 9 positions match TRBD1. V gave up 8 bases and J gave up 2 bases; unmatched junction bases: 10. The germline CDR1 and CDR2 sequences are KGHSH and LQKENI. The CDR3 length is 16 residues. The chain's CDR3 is CASTGTGSLGNQPQHF. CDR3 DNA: TGTGCCAGCACCGGGACAGGGAGTCTCGGCAATCAGCCCCAGCATTTT.

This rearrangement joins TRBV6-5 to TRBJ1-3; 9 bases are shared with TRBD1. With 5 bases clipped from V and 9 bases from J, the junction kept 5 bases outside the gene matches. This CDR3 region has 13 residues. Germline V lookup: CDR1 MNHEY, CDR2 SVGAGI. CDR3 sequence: CASSTGGWGTIYF. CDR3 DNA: TGTGCCAGCAGTACAGGGGGCTGGGGCACCATATATTTT.

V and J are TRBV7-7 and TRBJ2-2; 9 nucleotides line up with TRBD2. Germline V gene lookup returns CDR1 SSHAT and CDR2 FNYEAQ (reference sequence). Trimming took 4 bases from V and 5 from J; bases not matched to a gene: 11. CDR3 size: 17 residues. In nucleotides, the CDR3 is TGTGCCAGCAGCTCGAAACCTAGCGGGATCCGGACCGGGGAGCTGTTTTTT. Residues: CASSSKPSGIRTGELFF.

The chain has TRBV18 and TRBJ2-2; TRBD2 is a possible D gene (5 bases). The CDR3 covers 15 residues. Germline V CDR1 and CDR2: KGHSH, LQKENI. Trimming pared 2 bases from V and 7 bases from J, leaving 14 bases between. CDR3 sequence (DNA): TGTGCCAGCTCACCAAGATATACGGGGATCGGGGAGCTGTTTTTT. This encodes CASSPRYTGIGELFF.

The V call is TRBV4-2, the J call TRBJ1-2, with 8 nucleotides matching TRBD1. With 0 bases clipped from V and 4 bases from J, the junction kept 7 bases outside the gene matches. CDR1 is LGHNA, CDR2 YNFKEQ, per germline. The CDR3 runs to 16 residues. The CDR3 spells CASSQDPAGGAYGYTF. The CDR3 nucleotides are TGTGCCAGCAGCCAAGATCCGGCAGGGGGCGCCTATGGCTACACCTTC.

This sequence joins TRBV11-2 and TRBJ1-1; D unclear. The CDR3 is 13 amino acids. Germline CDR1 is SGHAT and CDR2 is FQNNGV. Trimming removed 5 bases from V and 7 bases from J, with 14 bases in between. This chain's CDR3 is CASSPPGYFEAFF. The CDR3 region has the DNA TGTGCCAGCAGCCCCCCGGGTTATTTTGAAGCTTTCTTT. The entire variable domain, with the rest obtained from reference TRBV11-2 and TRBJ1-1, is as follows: EAGVAQSPRYKIIEKRQSVAFWCNPISGHATLYWYQQILGQGPKLLIQFQNNGVVDDSQLPKDRFSAERLKGVDSTLKIQPAKLEDSAVYLCASSPPGYFEAFFGQGTRLTVV.

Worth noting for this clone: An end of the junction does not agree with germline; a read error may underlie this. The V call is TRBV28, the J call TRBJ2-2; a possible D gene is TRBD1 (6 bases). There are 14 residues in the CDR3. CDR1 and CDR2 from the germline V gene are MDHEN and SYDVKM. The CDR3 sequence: CGTEGTSNTGELFF. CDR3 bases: TGCGGAACAGAAGGGACATCGAACACCGGGGAGCTGTTTTTT.

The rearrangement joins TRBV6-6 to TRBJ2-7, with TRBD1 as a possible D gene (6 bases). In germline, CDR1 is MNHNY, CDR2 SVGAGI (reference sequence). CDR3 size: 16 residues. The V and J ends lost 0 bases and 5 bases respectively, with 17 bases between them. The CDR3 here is CASSYSRLSRGDEQYF. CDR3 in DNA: TGTGCCAGCAGTTACTCGAGATTGTCCAGGGGAGACGAGCAGTACTTC.